These 3 T cell receptor beta chains came from one sample sequenced in a study of radiotherapy plus CTLA-4 blockade in lung cancer. Some clones are missing from TCRdb's copy, which holds only in-frame ones; the method was immunoSEQ multiplex PCR. The data show tens of thousands of clones, under 75% seen once. The sequences come from peripheral blood, collected from a patient treated with radiotherapy plus ipilimumab. These receptors came from a human donor with non-small cell lung cancer whose response to radiotherapy plus ipilimumab could not be evaluated.

The chain combines TRBV2 with TRBJ2-2; TRBD1 aligns across 9 bases. From germline, CDR1 is SNHLY and CDR2 FYNNEI. CDR3 length: 15 amino acids. With 6 bases clipped from V and 5 bases from J, the junction kept 7 bases outside the gene matches. As DNA, the CDR3 is TGTGCCAGCAGGGGTTTGACAGGGGGTACCGGGGAGCTGTTTTTT. It codes for CASRGLTGGTGELFF.

The chain couples TRBV5-1 to TRBJ2-7; weak D call: TRBD1 (5 bases). The CDR3 spans 15 residues. V was trimmed by 0 bases and J by 2 bases, leaving 12 bases between them. Germline values: CDR1 SGHRS, CDR2 YFSETQ. In nucleotides, the CDR3 is TGCGCCAGCAGCTTGGTTCCAGGGAAAGCCTACGAGCAGTACTTC. Amino acid sequence: CASSLVPGKAYEQYF.

The chain recombines TRBV27 with TRBJ2-3, with 8 bases aligning to TRBD1. Trimming at V came to 3 bases and at J to 2 bases, leaving 13 bases not matched to a gene. The germline gives CDR1 MNHEY, CDR2 SMNVEV (reference sequence). The CDR3 has 18 amino acids. The CDR3 coding sequence is TGTGCCAGCAGTTTTTTCCCTCAGACAGGGGCTCACACAGATACGCAGTATTTT. Residues: CASSFFPQTGAHTDTQYF.